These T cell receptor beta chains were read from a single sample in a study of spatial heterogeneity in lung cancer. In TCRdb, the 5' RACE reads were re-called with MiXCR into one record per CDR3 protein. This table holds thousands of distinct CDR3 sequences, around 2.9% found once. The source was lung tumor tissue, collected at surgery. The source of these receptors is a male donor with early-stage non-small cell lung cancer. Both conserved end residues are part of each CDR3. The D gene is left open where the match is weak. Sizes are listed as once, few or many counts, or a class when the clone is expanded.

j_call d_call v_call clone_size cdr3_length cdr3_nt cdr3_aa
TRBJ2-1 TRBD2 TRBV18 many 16 TGTGCCAGCTCACTTTTTAGCGGGGGCCCCGGAGATGAGCAGTTCTTC CASSLFSGGPGDEQFF
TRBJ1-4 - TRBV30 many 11 TGTGCCTGGGCTCTAAGGGAAAAACTGTTTTTT CAWALREKLFF
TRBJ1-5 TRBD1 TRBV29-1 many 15 TGCAGCGTTGTTGATGTAGGGGGCAGCAATCAGCCCCAGCATTTT CSVVDVGGSNQPQHF
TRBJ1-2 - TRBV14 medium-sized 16 TGTGCCAGCAGCCTCAAATCGTCGGGGGCGCAATATGGCTACACCTTC CASSLKSSGAQYGYTF
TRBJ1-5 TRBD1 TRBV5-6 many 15 TGTGCCAGCAGCCGTGACAGGGGGCGCAGTCAGCCCCAGCATTTT CASSRDRGRSQPQHF
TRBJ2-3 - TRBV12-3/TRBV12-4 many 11 TGTGCCAGCGGGAGATCAGATACGCAGTATTTT CASGRSDTQYF
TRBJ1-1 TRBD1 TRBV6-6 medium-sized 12 TGTGCCAGCAGTTACTCGACAGGGGAAGCTTTCTTT CASSYSTGEAFF
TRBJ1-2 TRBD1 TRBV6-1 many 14 TGTGCCAGCAGGAGTGAAGGGACAGTAACCGGCTACACCTTC CASRSEGTVTGYTF
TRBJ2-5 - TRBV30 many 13 TGTGCCTGGAGTGACACCTTCCAAGAGACCCAGTACTTC CAWSDTFQETQYF
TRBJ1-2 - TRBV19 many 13 TGTGCCAGTGCCCTTATCGGACAGAGGGGCTACACCTTC CASALIGQRGYTF
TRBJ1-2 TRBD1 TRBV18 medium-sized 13 TGTGCCAGCTCACCACCCAGGGGGCGAGGCTACACCTTC CASSPPRGRGYTF
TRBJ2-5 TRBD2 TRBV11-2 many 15 TGTGCCAGCAGCCCCGGGATAGCGGGGACAGAGACCCAGTACTTC CASSPGIAGTETQYF
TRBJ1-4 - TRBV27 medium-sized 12 TGTGCCAGCAGTTATGCAGGGGAAAAACTGTTTTTT CASSYAGEKLFF
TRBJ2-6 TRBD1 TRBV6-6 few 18 TGTGCCAGCAGGGGACAGGGGTTTTTGATCTCTGGGGCCAACGTCCTGACTTTC CASRGQGFLISGANVLTF
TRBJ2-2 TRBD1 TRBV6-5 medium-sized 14 TGTGCCAGCAGTTATTACCAGGGGGCCGGGGAGCTGTTTTTT CASSYYQGAGELFF
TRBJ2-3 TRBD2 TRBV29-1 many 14 TGCAGCGTGGGACTAGCGGGTGGCACAGATACGCAGTATTTT CSVGLAGGTDTQYF
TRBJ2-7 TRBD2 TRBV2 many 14 TGTGCCAGCAGTGAAACTAGCGGGAGCTACGAGCAGTACTTC CASSETSGSYEQYF
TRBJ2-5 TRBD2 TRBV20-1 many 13 TGCAGTGTCGGGACTAGCGGGGCAGAGACCCAGTACTTC CSVGTSGAETQYF
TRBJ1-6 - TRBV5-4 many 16 TGTGCCAGCAGCTTGGGAAGCCAGGGAGGAAATTCACCCCTCCACTTT CASSLGSQGGNSPLHF
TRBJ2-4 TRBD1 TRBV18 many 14 TGTGCCAGCTCGCTCCGGGACAGCGGATACATTCAGTACTTC CASSLRDSGYIQYF
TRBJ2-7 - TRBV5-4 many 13 TGTGCCAGCAGCTACGGGCACAGGGCCGAGCAGTACTTC CASSYGHRAEQYF
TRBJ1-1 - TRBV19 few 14 TGTGCCAGTAGTCCTACAGGTAGGAACACTGAAGCTTTCTTT CASSPTGRNTEAFF
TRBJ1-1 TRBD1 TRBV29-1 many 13 TGCAGCGTTCTTCGGACAGGTAACACTGAAGCTTTCTTT CSVLRTGNTEAFF
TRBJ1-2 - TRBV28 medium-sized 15 TGTGCCAGCAGTACGAATGGGGTAGCTAACTATGGCTACACCTTC CASSTNGVANYGYTF
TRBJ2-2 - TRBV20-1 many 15 TGCAGTGCTAGCCCAAGGACCGCGATCACCGGGGAGCTGTTTTTT CSASPRTAITGELFF
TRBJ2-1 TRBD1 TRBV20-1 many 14 TGCAGTGCTCCGGACAGGGGGCGCATCTTTGAGCAGTTCTTC CSAPDRGRIFEQFF
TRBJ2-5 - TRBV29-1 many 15 TGCAGCGTTGATGCCCCGGGGGTTCGGGAAGAGACCCAGTACTTC CSVDAPGVREETQYF
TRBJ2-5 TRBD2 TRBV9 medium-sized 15 TGTGCCAGCAGCGTAGGCGGGAGGGCCCGGGAGACCCAGTACTTC CASSVGGRARETQYF